This T cell receptor beta chain was captured in a study of ipilimumab plus nivolumab after autologous stem cell transplantation. Study in general: Patients received a median of about five ipilimumab and roughly eight nivolumab doses.

Notes on the study in general: Per the authors, repertoire, Treg and microbiota data justify further study.

Germline CDR1 reads SGHAT; CDR2 reads FQNNGV. Germline trimming cut 6 bases from V and 5 bases from J; bases unmatched to any gene: 7. The CDR3 has 15 amino acids. Of note for this clone: Its target is unknown.

Sequencing was performed with immunoSEQ multiplex PCR; in TCRdb, only in-frame clones are kept and a portion is missing. The sample carries 37,000 or so clones, 85% to 95% recorded once. Starting 14 to 28 days after autologous transplant, ipilimumab 1 mg/kg was given. Patients received nivolumab 3 mg/kg at weeks 1, 4, 7, 10, then fortnightly to week 26. This chain links TRBV11-2 with TRBJ2-3; 11 nucleotides agree with TRBD2. This clonotype was obtained from a male donor with multiple myeloma. Sequencing used PBMCs, obtained in a trial of ipilimumab plus nivolumab as post-transplant consolidation. The CDR3 here is CASSLLAGDVDTQYF. CDR3 bases: TGTGCCAGCAGTTTACTAGCGGGAGACGTAGATACGCAGTATTTT.